These T cell receptor beta chains were read from a single sample in a study of blood T cell repertoires in COVID-19. This table comes from immunoSEQ multiplex PCR, and its TCRdb copy is limited to in-frame clones, with some not included. The sample comprises roughly 75,000 clones, approximately 80% of which are singletons, and 25% to 30% rests with the top ten. The sequenced material came from peripheral blood. These receptors were collected from a man in his 70s with acute or convalescent COVID-19. Both conserved end residues are part of each CDR3. The D gene is left open where the match is weak. Not every row has a clone size; where given, it reads once, few, many or a size class.

length: 18; J: TRBJ2-3; size: .; V: TRBV7-9; D: .; CDR3: CASSPPYWDKSSTDTQYF; DNA: TGTGCCAGCAGCCCACCTTACTGGGACAAATCTAGCACAGATACGCAGTATTTT
length: 15; J: TRBJ2-1; size: .; V: TRBV27; D: TRBD1; CDR3: CASSLGTGTYNEQFF; DNA: TGTGCCAGCAGTTTGGGGACAGGAACCTACAATGAGCAGTTCTTC
length: 19; J: TRBJ2-5; size: .; V: TRBV7-9; D: TRBD2; CDR3: CASSLNFPGLAADQETQYF; DNA: TGTGCCAGCAGCCTAAACTTCCCGGGACTAGCGGCAGACCAAGAGACCCAGTACTTC
length: 16; J: TRBJ2-5; size: .; V: TRBV6-8; D: TRBD2; CDR3: CASRGVAGGSQETQYF; DNA: TGTGCCAGCAGGGGAGTAGCGGGAGGCTCCCAAGAGACCCAGTACTTC
length: 14; J: TRBJ2-6; size: .; V: TRBV6-5; D: .; CDR3: CASSKATGANVLTF; DNA: TGTGCCAGTTCAAAAGCGACTGGGGCCAACGTCCTGACTTTC
length: 14; J: TRBJ1-1; size: .; V: TRBV2; D: TRBD1; CDR3: CASEGTGSHTEAFF; DNA: TGTGCCAGCGAAGGGACAGGGAGTCACACTGAAGCTTTCTTT
length: 16; J: TRBJ1-3; size: .; V: TRBV4-3; D: .; CDR3: CASSPQGPVSGNTIYF; DNA: TGCGCCAGCAGCCCTCAGGGGCCCGTCTCTGGAAACACCATATATTTT
length: 13; J: TRBJ2-7; size: .; V: TRBV19; D: TRBD2; CDR3: CASSVAGFYEQYF; DNA: TGTGCCAGTAGTGTAGCGGGGTTCTACGAGCAGTACTTC
length: 15; J: TRBJ2-1; size: .; V: TRBV5-4; D: .; CDR3: CASSLENRVFGEQFF; DNA: TGTGCCAGCAGCTTGGAGAACAGGGTCTTTGGTGAGCAGTTCTTC
length: 14; J: TRBJ2-5; size: .; V: TRBV11-3; D: TRBD1; CDR3: CASSLGQGDTTQYF; DNA: TGTGCCAGCAGCTTAGGGCAGGGGGATACGACCCAGTACTTC
length: 15; J: TRBJ2-1; size: .; V: TRBV11-3; D: TRBD1; CDR3: CASSLTGASYNEQFF; DNA: TGTGCCAGCAGTCTGACAGGGGCCTCTTACAATGAGCAGTTCTTC
length: 19; J: TRBJ2-3; size: .; V: TRBV4-1; D: .; CDR3: CASSHERRGSERSTDTQYF; DNA: TGCGCCAGCAGCCATGAACGGAGGGGCTCGGAAAGGAGCACAGATACGCAGTATTTT
length: 14; J: TRBJ1-2; size: .; V: TRBV27; D: .; CDR3: CASSLSGRIFGYTF; DNA: TGTGCCAGCAGTTTATCGGGCAGGATTTTTGGCTACACCTTC
length: 13; J: TRBJ1-5; size: few; V: TRBV7-2; D: .; CDR3: CASSTYGQQPQHF; DNA: TGTGCCAGCAGCACCTATGGGCAGCAGCCCCAGCATTTT
length: 14; J: TRBJ2-7; size: .; V: TRBV7-9; D: TRBD1; CDR3: CASSTDRGNYEQYF; DNA: TGTGCCAGCAGCACTGACAGGGGAAATTACGAGCAGTACTTC
length: 14; J: TRBJ2-5; size: .; V: TRBV10-3; D: TRBD2; CDR3: CAISGGRAVETQYF; DNA: TGTGCCATCAGCGGCGGGAGGGCCGTAGAGACCCAGTACTTC
length: 13; J: TRBJ1-6; size: .; V: TRBV6-4; D: .; CDR3: CASTSGGNSPLHF; DNA: TGTGCCAGCACCTCGGGGGGTAATTCACCCCTCCACTTT
length: 14; J: TRBJ2-1; size: .; V: TRBV5-4; D: .; CDR3: CASSTPSAYNEQFF; DNA: TGTGCCAGCAGCACGCCTAGCGCCTACAATGAGCAGTTCTTC
length: 13; J: TRBJ2-7; size: .; V: TRBV20-1; D: TRBD2; CDR3: CSASPSGNYEQYF; DNA: TGCAGTGCTAGTCCTAGCGGCAACTACGAGCAGTACTTC
length: 17; J: TRBJ2-2; size: .; V: TRBV11-2; D: .; CDR3: CASSPSRGGWNTGELFF; DNA: TGTGCCAGCAGCCCCAGTAGGGGGGGTTGGAACACCGGGGAGCTGTTTTTT
length: 13; J: TRBJ1-6; size: .; V: TRBV28; D: .; CDR3: CASGGVGGTPLHF; DNA: TGTGCCAGCGGGGGTGTGGGGGGGACACCCCTCCACTTT
length: 13; J: TRBJ1-1; size: .; V: TRBV6-5; D: .; CDR3: CASSLATNTEAFF; DNA: TGTGCCAGCAGCCTGGCAACGAACACTGAAGCTTTCTTT
length: 15; J: TRBJ1-1; size: .; V: TRBV5-1; D: TRBD1; CDR3: CASSSRTGGNTEAFF; DNA: TGCGCCAGCAGCTCTAGGACAGGGGGGAACACTGAAGCTTTCTTT
length: 12; J: TRBJ2-7; size: .; V: TRBV27; D: .; CDR3: CASSPSSREQYF; DNA: TGTGCCAGCAGCCCGTCGTCCAGGGAGCAGTACTTC
length: 15; J: TRBJ2-1; size: few; V: TRBV19; D: TRBD1; CDR3: CASSLLQQGAHEQFF; DNA: TGTGCCAGTAGTCTCCTTCAACAGGGGGCGCATGAGCAGTTCTTC
length: 15; J: TRBJ2-7; size: .; V: TRBV4-1; D: .; CDR3: CASSQDAGGFYEQYF; DNA: TGCGCCAGCAGCCAAGACGCAGGGGGGTTTTACGAGCAGTACTTC
length: 14; J: TRBJ1-1; size: .; V: TRBV6-4; D: .; CDR3: CASSEGAGNTEAFF; DNA: TGTGCCAGCAGTGAGGGAGCGGGGAACACTGAAGCTTTCTTT
length: 14; J: TRBJ2-1; size: .; V: TRBV9; D: TRBD2; CDR3: CASSRGGTYNEQFF; DNA: TGTGCCAGCAGCCGCGGGGGGACCTACAATGAGCAGTTCTTC
length: 14; J: TRBJ2-1; size: .; V: TRBV5-1; D: TRBD2; CDR3: CASSNPPTSDEQFF; DNA: TGCGCCAGCAGTAACCCCCCGACTAGCGATGAGCAGTTCTTC
length: 15; J: TRBJ2-1; size: .; V: TRBV7-3; D: .; CDR3: CASSGGASSLNEQFF; DNA: TGTGCCAGCAGCGGAGGGGCTAGCAGCCTCAATGAGCAGTTCTTC
length: 16; J: TRBJ2-7; size: .; V: TRBV11-2; D: TRBD2; CDR3: CASSLSSASGSGEQYF; DNA: TGTGCCAGCAGCTTATCGTCTGCTAGCGGGAGTGGTGAGCAGTACTTC
length: 13; J: TRBJ2-2; size: .; V: TRBV7-2; D: .; CDR3: CASSSTQTGELFF; DNA: TGTGCCAGCAGCTCCACCCAGACCGGGGAGCTGTTTTTT
length: 19; J: TRBJ2-2; size: .; V: TRBV7-9; D: TRBD2; CDR3: CASSSSSRGLAGFIGELFF; DNA: TGTGCCAGCAGCTCCTCGTCTCGGGGACTAGCGGGGTTTATCGGGGAGCTGTTTTTT
length: 14; J: TRBJ2-1; size: .; V: TRBV6-6; D: .; CDR3: CASSKTSSYNEQFF; DNA: TGTGCCAGCAGTAAGACTAGCTCCTACAATGAGCAGTTCTTC
length: 14; J: TRBJ1-1; size: .; V: TRBV18; D: .; CDR3: CASSPNQGHEGAFF; DNA: TGTGCCAGCTCACCCAACCAGGGACACGAGGGAGCTTTCTTT
length: 12; J: TRBJ2-7; size: .; V: TRBV6-1; D: .; CDR3: CASSESGAEQYF; DNA: TGTGCCAGCAGTGAATCAGGGGCAGAGCAGTACTTC
length: 14; J: TRBJ2-5; size: .; V: TRBV4-2; D: TRBD2; CDR3: CASSQELGGRTQYF; DNA: TGTGCCAGCAGCCAAGAACTCGGCGGGAGAACCCAGTACTTC